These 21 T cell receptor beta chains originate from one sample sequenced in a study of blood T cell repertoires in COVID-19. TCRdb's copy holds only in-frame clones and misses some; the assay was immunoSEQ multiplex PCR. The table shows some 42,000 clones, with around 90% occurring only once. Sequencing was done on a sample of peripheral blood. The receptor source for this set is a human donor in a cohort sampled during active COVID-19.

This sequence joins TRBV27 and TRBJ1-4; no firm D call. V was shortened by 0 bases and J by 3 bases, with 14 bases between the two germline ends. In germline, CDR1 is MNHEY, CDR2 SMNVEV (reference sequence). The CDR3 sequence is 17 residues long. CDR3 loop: CASSLSGPGGANEKLFF. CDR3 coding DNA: TGTGCCAGCAGTTTATCGGGTCCGGGTGGTGCTAATGAAAAACTGTTTTTT.

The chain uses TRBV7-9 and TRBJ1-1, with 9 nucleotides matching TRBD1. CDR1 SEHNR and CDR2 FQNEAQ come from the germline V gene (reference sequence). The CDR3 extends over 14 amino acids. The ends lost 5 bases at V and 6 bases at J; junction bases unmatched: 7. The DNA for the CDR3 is TGTGCCAGCAGCGAGGGACAGGGAATCCCTGAAGCTTTCTTT. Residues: CASSEGQGIPEAFF.

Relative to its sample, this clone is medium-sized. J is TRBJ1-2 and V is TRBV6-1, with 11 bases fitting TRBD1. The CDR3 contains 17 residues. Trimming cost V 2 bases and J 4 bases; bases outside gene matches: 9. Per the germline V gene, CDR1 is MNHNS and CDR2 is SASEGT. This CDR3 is CASSEHGTGGLSYGYTF. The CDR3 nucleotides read TGTGCCAGCAGTGAACACGGGACAGGGGGATTAAGCTATGGCTACACCTTC.

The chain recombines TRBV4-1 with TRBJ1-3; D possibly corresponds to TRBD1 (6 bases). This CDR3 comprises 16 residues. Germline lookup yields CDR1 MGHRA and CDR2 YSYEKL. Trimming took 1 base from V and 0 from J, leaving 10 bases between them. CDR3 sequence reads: CASSQGKGGSGNTIYF. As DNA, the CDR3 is TGCGCCAGCAGCCAAGGGAAAGGGGGCTCTGGAAACACCATATATTTT.

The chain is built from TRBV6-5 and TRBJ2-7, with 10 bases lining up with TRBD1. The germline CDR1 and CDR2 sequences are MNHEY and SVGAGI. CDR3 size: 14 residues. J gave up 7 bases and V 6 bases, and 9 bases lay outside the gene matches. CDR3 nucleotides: TGTGCCAGCAGACCTACCGGGACAGGGGAAGAGCAGTACTTC. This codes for CASRPTGTGEEQYF.

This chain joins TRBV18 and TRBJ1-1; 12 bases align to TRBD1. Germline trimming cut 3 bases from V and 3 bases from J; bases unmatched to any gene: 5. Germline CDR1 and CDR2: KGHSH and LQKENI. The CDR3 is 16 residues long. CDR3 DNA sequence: TGTGCCAGCTCACCCGGGACAGGGGGCGCGGACACTGAAGCTTTCTTT. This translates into CASSPGTGGADTEAFF. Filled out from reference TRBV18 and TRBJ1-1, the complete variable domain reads NAGVMQNPRHLVRRRGQEARLRCSPMKGHSHVYWYRQLPEEGLKFMVYLQKENIIDESGMPKERFSAEFPKEGPSILRIQQVVRGDSAAYFCASSPGTGGADTEAFFGQGTRLTVV.

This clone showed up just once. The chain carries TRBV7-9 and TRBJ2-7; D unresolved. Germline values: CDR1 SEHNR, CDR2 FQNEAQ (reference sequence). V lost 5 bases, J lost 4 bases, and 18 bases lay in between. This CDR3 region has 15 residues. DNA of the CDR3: TGTGCCAGCAGCCCGTCCTTGGCCCCCTCGTACGAGCAGTACTTC. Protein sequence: CASSPSLAPSYEQYF.

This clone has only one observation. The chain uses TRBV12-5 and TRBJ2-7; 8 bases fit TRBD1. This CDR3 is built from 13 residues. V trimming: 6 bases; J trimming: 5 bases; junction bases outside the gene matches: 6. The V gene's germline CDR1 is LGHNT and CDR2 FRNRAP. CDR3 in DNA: TGTGCTAGTGGGACGGACAGGGCGAACGAGCAGTACTTC. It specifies CASGTDRANEQYF.

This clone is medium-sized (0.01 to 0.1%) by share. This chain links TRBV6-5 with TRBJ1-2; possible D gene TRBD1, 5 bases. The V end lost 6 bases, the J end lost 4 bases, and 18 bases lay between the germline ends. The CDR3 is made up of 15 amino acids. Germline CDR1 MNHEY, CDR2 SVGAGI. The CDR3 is CASSRPGGLGYGYTF. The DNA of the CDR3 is TGTGCCAGCAGCCGCCCGGGGGGGTTGGGCTATGGCTACACCTTC.

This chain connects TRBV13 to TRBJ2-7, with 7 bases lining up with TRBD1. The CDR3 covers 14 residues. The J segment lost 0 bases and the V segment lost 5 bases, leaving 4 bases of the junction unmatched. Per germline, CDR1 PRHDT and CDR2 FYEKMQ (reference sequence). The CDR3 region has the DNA TGTGCCAGCAGCCTTAGACAGGGCTCCTACGAGCAGTACTTC. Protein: CASSLRQGSYEQYF.

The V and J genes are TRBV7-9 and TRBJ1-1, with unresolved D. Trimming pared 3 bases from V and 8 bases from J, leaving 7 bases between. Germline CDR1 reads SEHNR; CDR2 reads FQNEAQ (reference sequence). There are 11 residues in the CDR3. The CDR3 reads CASSFSHEAFF. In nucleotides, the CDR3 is TGTGCCAGCAGCTTCAGTCACGAAGCTTTCTTT.

In DNA form, the CDR3 reads TGCGCCAGCAGCAGGGACTTCTACTATGGCTACACCTTC. Encoded protein: CASSRDFYYGYTF. The J gene is TRBJ1-2, the V gene TRBV5-1; a weak D match, TRBD1 (5 bases). Germline V gives CDR1 SGHRS, CDR2 YFSETQ. This CDR3 region has 13 residues. Trimming cost V 4 bases and J 3 bases, with 10 bases left between them. The complete variable domain, with remaining parts taken from reference TRBV5-1 and TRBJ1-2, reads KAGVTQTPRYLIKTRGQQVTLSCSPISGHRSVSWYQQTPGQGLQFLFEYFSETQRNKGNFPGRFSGRQFSNSRSEMNVSTLELGDSALYLCASSRDFYYGYTFGSGTRLTVV.

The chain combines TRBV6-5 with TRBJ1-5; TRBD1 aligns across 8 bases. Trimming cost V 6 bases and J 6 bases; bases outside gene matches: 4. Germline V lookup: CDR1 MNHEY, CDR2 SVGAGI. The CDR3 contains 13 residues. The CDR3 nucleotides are TGTGCCAGCAGCGGACAGGGAAGTCAGCCCCAGCATTTT. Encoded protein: CASSGQGSQPQHF.

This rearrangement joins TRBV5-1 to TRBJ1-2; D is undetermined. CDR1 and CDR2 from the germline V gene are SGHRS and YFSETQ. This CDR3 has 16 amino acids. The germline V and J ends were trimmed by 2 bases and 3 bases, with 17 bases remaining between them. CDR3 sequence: CASSFGVGGSHYGYTF. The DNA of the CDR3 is TGCGCCAGCAGCTTCGGAGTGGGCGGGAGCCACTATGGCTACACCTTC.

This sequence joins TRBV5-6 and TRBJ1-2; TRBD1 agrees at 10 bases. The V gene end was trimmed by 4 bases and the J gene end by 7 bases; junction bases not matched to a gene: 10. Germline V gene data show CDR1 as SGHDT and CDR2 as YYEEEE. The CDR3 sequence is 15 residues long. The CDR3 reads CASSGRTGGVGGYTF. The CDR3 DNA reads TGTGCCAGCAGCGGCAGGACAGGGGGAGTGGGTGGCTACACCTTC.

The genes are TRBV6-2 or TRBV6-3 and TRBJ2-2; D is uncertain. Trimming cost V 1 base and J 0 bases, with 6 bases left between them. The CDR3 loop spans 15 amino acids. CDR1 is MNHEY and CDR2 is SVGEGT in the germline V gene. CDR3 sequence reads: CASSYFSTNTGELFF. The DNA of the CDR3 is TGTGCCAGCAGTTACTTTTCAACGAACACCGGGGAGCTGTTTTTT.

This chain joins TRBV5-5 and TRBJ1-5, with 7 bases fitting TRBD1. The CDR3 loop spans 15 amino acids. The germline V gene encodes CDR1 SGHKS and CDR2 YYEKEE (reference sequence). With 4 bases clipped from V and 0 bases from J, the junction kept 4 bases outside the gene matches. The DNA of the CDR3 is TGTGCCAGCAGCCCAGACAGGGCTAGCAATCAGCCCCAGCATTTT. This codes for CASSPDRASNQPQHF.

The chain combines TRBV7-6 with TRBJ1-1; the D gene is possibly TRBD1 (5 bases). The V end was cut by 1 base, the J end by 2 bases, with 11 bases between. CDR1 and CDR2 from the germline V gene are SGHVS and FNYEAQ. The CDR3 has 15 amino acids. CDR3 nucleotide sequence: TGTGCCAGCAGCTTAGAATCTCAGGGTAACACTGAAGCTTTCTTT. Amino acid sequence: CASSLESQGNTEAFF.

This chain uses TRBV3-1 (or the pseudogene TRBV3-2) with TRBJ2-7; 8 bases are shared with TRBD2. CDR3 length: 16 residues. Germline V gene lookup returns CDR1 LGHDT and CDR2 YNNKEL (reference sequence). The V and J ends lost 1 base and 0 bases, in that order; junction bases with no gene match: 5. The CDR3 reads CASSQVERGSSYEQYF. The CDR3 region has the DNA TGTGCCAGCAGCCAAGTCGAGCGGGGGAGCTCCTACGAGCAGTACTTC.

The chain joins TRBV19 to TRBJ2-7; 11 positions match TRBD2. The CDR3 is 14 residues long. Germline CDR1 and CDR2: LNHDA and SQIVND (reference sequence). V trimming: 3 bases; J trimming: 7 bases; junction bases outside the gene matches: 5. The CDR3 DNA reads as TGTGCCAGTAGTATGGGACTAGCGGCGTCGGAGCAGTACTTC. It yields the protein CASSMGLAASEQYF.

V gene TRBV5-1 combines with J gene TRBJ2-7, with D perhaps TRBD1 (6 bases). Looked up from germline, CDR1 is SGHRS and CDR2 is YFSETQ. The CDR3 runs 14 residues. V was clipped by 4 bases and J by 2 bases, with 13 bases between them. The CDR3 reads CASSPHRDTYEQYF. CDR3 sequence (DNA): TGCGCCAGCAGCCCCCACCGGGACACCTACGAGCAGTACTTC.